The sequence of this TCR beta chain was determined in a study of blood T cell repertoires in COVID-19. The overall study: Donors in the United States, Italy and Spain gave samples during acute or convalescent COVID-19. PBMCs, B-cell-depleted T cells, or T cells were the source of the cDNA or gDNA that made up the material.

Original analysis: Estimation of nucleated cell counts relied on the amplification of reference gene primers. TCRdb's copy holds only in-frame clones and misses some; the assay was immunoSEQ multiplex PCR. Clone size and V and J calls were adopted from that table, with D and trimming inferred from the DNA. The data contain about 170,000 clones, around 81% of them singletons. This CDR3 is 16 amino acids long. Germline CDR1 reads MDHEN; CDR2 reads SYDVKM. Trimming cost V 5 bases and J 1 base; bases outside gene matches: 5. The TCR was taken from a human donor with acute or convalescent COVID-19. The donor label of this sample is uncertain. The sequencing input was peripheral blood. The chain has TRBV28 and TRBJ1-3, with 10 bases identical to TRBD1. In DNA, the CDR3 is TGTGCCAGCAGTAGTCCGGGACAGGGGTCTGGAAACACCATATATTTT. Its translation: CASSSPGQGSGNTIYF. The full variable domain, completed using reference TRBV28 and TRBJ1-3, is DVKVTQSSRYLVKRTGEKVFLECVQDMDHENMFWYRQDPGLGLRLIYFSYDVKMKEKGDIPEGYSVSREKKERFSLILESASTNQTSMYLCASSSPGQGSGNTIYFGEGSWLTVV.